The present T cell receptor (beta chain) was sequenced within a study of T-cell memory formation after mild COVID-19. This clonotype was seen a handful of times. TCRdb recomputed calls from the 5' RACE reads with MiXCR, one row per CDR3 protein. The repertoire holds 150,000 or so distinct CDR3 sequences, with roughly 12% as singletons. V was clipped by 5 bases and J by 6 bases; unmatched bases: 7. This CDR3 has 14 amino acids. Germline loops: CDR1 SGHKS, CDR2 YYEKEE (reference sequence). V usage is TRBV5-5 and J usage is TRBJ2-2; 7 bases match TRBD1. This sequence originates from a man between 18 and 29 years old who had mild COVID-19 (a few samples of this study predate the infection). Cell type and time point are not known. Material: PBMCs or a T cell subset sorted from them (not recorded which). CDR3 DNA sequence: TGTGCCAGCAGAAGGACAGGTTCCCCCGGGGAGCTGTTTTTT. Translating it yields CASRRTGSPGELFF. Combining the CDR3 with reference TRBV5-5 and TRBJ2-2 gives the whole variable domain DAGVTQSPTHLIKTRGQQVTLRCSPISGHKSVSWYQQVLGQGPQFIFQYYEKEERGRGNFPDRFSARQFPNYSSELNVNALLLGDSALYLCASRRTGSPGELFFGEGSRLTVL.